This paragraph reports one TCR beta chain. The source of the sample is a study of lymphopenia after photon versus proton radiotherapy. V was shortened by 7 bases and J by 4 bases, with 13 bases between the two germline ends. The CDR3 loop spans 13 amino acids. CDR1 is MNHNS and CDR2 is SASEGT in the germline V gene. Generated by immunoSEQ multiplex PCR, the TCRdb table keeps only in-frame clones and is missing some. This sample has 15,000 to 20,000 clones; about nine tenths occur once, and the top ten carry 45% to 60%. The rearrangement uses TRBV6-1 and TRBJ1-1, with a possible D match to TRBD1 (6 bases). This sequence was found in a woman in her sixties with cholangiocarcinoma. Some clones in this sample may be carry-over from other donors' samples. The starting material was peripheral blood, obtained from a patient treated with proton-based radiotherapy. The CDR3, as DNA: TGTGCCAGCATAGCGGGGGGCTCCACTGAAGCTTTCTTT. It translates to CASIAGGSTEAFF.